The sequence of this T cell receptor beta chain was determined in a study of T cells in Graves' hyperthyroidism and ophthalmopathy. Germline loops: CDR1 LGHNA, CDR2 YNFKEQ. CDR3 length: 16 residues. The ends were cut back, 1 base at V and 0 bases at J, with 10 bases in the middle. The CDR3 regions of TCR beta were amplified from RNA transcripts. First-round RT-PCR with HTBI primers amplified the TCR CDR3 region. TCRdb analysed the multiplex PCR reads with MiXCR anew, one entry per CDR3 protein. The sample contains about 400,000 distinct CDR3 sequences, about 13% of which appear only once. The gene calls are TRBV4-2 and TRBJ2-1, with D unresolved. This receptor was obtained from a woman aged 18 to 35 with Graves' hyperthyroidism. Sequenced material: blood. CDR3 amino acids: CASSQVTASSYNEQFF. The CDR3 DNA follows: TGTGCCAGCAGCCAAGTTACAGCGAGCTCCTACAATGAGCAGTTCTTC.